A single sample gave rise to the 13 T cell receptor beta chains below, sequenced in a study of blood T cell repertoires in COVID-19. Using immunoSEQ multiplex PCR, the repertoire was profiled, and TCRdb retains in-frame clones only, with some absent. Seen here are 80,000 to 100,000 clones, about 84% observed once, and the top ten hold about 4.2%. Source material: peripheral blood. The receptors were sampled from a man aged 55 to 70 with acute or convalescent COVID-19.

The CDR3 sequence is CATQDTLNTEAFF. The DNA for the CDR3 is TGTGCCACCCAAGACACCTTGAACACTGAAGCTTTCTTT. This rearrangement joins TRBV10-3 to TRBJ1-1; D ambiguous. The CDR3 spans 13 residues. Trimming left V 10 bases short and J 0 bases short, with 12 bases between. CDR1 is ENHRY, CDR2 SYGVKD, per germline.

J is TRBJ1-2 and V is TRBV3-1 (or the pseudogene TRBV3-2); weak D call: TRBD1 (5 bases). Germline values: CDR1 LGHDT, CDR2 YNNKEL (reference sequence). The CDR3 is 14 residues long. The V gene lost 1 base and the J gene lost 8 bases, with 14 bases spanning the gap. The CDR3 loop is CASSQAALGGGYTF. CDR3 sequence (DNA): TGTGCCAGCAGCCAAGCTGCCCTGGGGGGGGGCTACACCTTC.

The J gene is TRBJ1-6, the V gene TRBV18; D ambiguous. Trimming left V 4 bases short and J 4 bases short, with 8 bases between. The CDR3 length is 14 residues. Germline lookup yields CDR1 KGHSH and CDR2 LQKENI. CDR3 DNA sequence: TGTGCCAGCTCACTGACGGGATATAATTCACCCCTCCACTTT. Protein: CASSLTGYNSPLHF.

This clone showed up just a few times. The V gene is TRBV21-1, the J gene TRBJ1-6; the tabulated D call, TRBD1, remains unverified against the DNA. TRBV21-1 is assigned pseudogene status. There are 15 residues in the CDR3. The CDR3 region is CASSKEAGGRSPLHF. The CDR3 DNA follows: TGTGCCAGCAGCAAAGAGGCAGGGGGTAGGTCACCCCTCCACTTT.

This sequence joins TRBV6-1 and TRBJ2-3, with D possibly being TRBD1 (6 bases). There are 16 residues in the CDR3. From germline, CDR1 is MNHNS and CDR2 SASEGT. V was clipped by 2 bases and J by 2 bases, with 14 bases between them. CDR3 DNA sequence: TGTGCCAGCAGTGAATGGGTGCACAGGGACACAGATACGCAGTATTTT. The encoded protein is CASSEWVHRDTDTQYF.

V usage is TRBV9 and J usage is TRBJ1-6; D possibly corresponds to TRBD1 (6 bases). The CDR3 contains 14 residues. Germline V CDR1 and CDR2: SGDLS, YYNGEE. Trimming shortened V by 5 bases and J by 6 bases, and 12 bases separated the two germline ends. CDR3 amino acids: CASSSPDSNSPLHF. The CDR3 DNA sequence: TGTGCCAGCAGTAGTCCGGACAGTAATTCACCCCTCCACTTT.

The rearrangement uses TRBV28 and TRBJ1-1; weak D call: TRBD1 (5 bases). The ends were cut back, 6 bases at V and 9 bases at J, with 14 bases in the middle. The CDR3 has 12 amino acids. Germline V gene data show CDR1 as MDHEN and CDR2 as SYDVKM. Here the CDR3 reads CASRGPTEKAFF. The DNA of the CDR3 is TGTGCCAGCAGGGGGCCTACCGAAAAAGCTTTCTTT.

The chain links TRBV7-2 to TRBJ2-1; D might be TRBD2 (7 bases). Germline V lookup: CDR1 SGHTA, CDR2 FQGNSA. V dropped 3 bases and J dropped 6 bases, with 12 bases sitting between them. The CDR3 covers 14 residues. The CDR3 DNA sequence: TGTGCCAGCAGCTTTGGGGGGGCTGCCAATGAGCAGTTCTTC. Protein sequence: CASSFGGAANEQFF.

In nucleotides, the CDR3 is TGTGCCACCAGTGACTCTTACACAGATACGCAGTATTTT. It encodes CATSDSYTDTQYF. The rearrangement links TRBV24-1 to TRBJ2-3; D gene uncertain. The V and J ends lost 4 bases and 2 bases respectively, with 6 bases between them. Germline V gene data show CDR1 as KGHDR and CDR2 as SFDVKD. This CDR3 is built from 13 residues.

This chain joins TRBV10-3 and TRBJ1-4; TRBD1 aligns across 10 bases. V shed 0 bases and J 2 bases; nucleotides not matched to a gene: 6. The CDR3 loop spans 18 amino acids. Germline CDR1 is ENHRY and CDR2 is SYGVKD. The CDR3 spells CAISESRDRGWTNEKLFF. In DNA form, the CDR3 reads TGTGCCATCAGTGAGTCTAGGGACAGGGGATGGACTAATGAAAAACTGTTTTTT.

The CDR3 DNA reads TGTGCCAGCAGTTGGCTCCAGACAGGGGGCTACGAGCAGTACTTC. Its translation: CASSWLQTGGYEQYF. V is TRBV6-1 and J is TRBJ2-7; TRBD1 aligns across 9 bases. The CDR3 contains 15 residues. V was clipped by 5 bases and J by 3 bases; unmatched bases: 8. CDR1 is MNHNS and CDR2 is SASEGT in the germline V gene.

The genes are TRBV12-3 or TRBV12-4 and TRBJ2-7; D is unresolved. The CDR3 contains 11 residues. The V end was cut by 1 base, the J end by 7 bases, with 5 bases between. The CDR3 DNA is TGTGCCAGCAGTTTAGGAGGAGAGCAGTACTTC. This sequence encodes CASSLGGEQYF.

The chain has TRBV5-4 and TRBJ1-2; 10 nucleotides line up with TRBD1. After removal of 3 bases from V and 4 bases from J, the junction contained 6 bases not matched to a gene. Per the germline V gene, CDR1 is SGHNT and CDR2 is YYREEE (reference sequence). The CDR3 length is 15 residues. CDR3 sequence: CASSSGQGPSYGYTF. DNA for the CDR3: TGTGCCAGCAGCTCGGGACAGGGGCCGTCCTATGGCTACACCTTC.